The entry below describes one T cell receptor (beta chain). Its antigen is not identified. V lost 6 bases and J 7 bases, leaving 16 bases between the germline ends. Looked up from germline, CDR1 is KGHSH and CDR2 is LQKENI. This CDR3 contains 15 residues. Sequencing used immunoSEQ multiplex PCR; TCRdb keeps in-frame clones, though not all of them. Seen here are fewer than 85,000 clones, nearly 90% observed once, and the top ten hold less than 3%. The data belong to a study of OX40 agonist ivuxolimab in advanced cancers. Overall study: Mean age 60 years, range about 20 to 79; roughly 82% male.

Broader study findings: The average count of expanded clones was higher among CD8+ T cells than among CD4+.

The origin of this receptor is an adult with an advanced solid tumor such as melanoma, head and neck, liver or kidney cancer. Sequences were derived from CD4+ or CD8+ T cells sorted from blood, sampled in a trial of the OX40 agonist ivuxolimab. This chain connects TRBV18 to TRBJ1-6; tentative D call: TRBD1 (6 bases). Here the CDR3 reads CASSPNQGQNSPLHF. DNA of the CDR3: TGTGCCAGCTCTCCGAACCAGGGGCAGAATTCACCCCTCCACTTT.